Described below is a single T cell receptor beta chain sequence and its context. Its target antigen remains unknown. Base qualities are missing; no much larger clone stands one base away. The cohort was made up of roughly 670 healthy bone marrow donors. At the time of sampling, every cohort member was nominally healthy, though immune exposures that went unrecorded were likely present. The donor was CMV seronegative and belonged to the group of around 350 seronegative cohort members. A peripheral blood sample was provided by each donor, and peripheral blood mononuclear cells were used for TCR beta sequencing. Genomic DNA extraction from the blood cell samples was performed with the Qiagen DNeasy Blood Extraction Kit. To prepare the library, the immunoSEQ multiplex PCR assay was applied. A mixture of 60 forward primers for TCR Vbeta segments and 13 reverse primers for TCR Jbeta segments was used in the multiplex PCR. The CDR3 region of rearranged TCR beta genes was amplified from genomic DNA with a multiplex PCR assay. The amplified TCR beta libraries were sequenced on the Illumina HiSeq System as 87-base-pair reads. The source study handled its data this way. A later analysis tallied 75 million to 85 million unique TCR beta chains across the 550 to 850 repertoires, and about 10 million of those chains were shared by two or more donors. A nearest-neighbor algorithm error-corrected the raw reads and collapsed the reads into unique sequences, merging closely related sequences to remove PCR and sequencing errors. To assign V, D and J gene segments, CDR3 sequences were aligned to IMGT reference sequences. For a sequence to be retained, at least a six-nucleotide match to both a V gene segment and a J gene segment was required. A rearrangement counted as productive if the CDR3 had no stop codons and remained in frame with V and J, and every other rearrangement counted as non-productive. CDR3 was defined according to IMGT convention as the region running from the second conserved V-encoded cysteine to the conserved J-encoded phenylalanine. The earlier analysis of about 640 of the donors excluded any sequence lacking an unambiguous match to a single V gene segment. An earlier analysis of 587 of the donors called V segments functional above 56.7% productive rearrangements and segregating when the between-donor standard deviation exceeded 5%. To diagnose cytomegalovirus status from the catalog of TCR beta chain sequences, a statistical classification framework was built. A later analysis assigned V and J genes by comparing TCR nucleotide sequences with IMGT/GENE-DB human TR gene sequences. The TCRdist pipeline was used in a later analysis to assign CDR3 sequences and most-parsimonious VDJ recombination scenarios. In a later analysis, each TCR beta chain was defined by its CDR3 amino acid sequence together with its V-gene family, and reads without a unique V-gene family were excluded. In a later analysis, 450 to 600 highly shared, low-generation-probability nucleotide sequences were removed to address suspected cross-contamination and a sequencing artifact. A later analysis calculated a clonal expansion index for each public chain from normalized within-repertoire ranks of inferred template counts. In a later analysis, generation probabilities were computed using a VDJ recombination model fitted to out-of-frame rearrangements, and the results were checked against IGoR. A later analysis scored TCR-TCR, TCR-HLA and TCR-CMV co-occurrence with hypergeometric tests, applying a repertoire-size bias correction to TCR pairs. A later analysis estimated false discovery rates by permuting HLA or CMV assignments 20 times. In a later analysis, co-occurring TCRs were grouped with DBSCAN, and TCRdist sequence similarity was added when clustering was performed within HLA-allele-positive subsets. Co-occurrence clustering excluded repertoires with fewer than 30,000 or more than 120,000 public chains, plus five with anomalous nucleotide sharing. The immuneACCESS repertoire file appears here via TCRdb, limited to in-frame rearrangements. These files lack a portion of the clones; in checked studies, under half of the deficit traces to unresolved V genes, and the cause of the others is not known. That table gives V, J and clone size, and the DNA gave D and trimming. This sample gives 150,000 to 200,000 clones in total; around 80% of them show up just once. The biggest ten clones account for 14% of the sample.

CDR1 and CDR2 (MNHEY, SVGAGI) derive from the germline V gene. V trim: 5 bases; J trim: 5 bases; unmatched bases: 5. The CDR3, cysteine through phenylalanine, is 14 amino acids long. Only CDR3 DNA is held: 42 bases, read in frame from base 1. The data belong to a study of cytomegalovirus exposure and HLA in healthy donors (TCRdb year 2017). Context from the whole study: An earlier analysis of under 600 of the donors reported roughly 270 Gb of sequence data and some 100 million unique TCR beta sequences from 150 million to 200 million T cells. The study profiled the T cell repertoires of approximately 700 subjects by immunosequencing and related them to cytomegalovirus serostatus. On average, around 200,000 unique TCR beta nucleotide sequences were sequenced per donor among about 400 genotyped donors of the cohort, with about 19% of those sequences being non-productive. In a later analysis, previously published TCR beta repertoires from 600 to 850 donors were re-analyzed and high-resolution HLA genotyping was added so that TCR occurrence patterns could be studied. A handful of DR-DQ haplotypes were handled as single units for association and clustering because linkage in the cohort was strong. Both class I and class II loci were covered by HLA typing, at four-digit resolution. Every discovery cohort repertoire had been produced on one sequencing platform. Donor age, sex, ethnicity and CMV serostatus were compiled together with the repertoire data. An earlier analysis of 587 of the donors used high-throughput TCR beta sequencing to judge whether each TCR beta V gene segment behaved as functional or pseudogenic. A separate validation cohort of about 110 different subjects was used in addition to the approximately 700-subject first cohort. Of the 350 to 450 genotyped donors, approximately 83% fell in the genetic ancestry cluster associated with self-reported Caucasian donors. The number of typed donors differed by locus: roughly 629-630 for A, B, C, DRB1 and DQB1; 522 for DQA1; some 610 for DPA1; and approximately 450 for DPB1. The aim of the study was to test whether cataloging public T cell receptors could identify signatures of past pathogen exposure. The later analysis used no new phenotypic data to find candidate immune exposures, relying instead on TCR beta sequences and their occurrence across donors. High-throughput TCR immunosequencing, statistical association of individual TCRs with disease status, and machine learning were combined to predict cytomegalovirus infection status. Genome-wide SNP genotypes for about 65% of the roughly 670 donors were used in a later genetic analysis, which treated that subset as a discovery cohort. Approximately 310 gigabases of sequencing data and approximately 80 million unique TCR sequences were included in an early release covering 500 to 750 HLA-typed donors.

Study-wide findings and limitations: In a later analysis, HLA-associated TCR beta chains showed more clonal expansion and lower generation probabilities than non-associated chains that were equally common. A further reported finding was that TCR beta sequences accurately predicted the HLA-A and HLA-B alleles for most subjects in the first cohort. Because counts were too low, seventeen rarely observed V segments, including chromosome 9 orphons, were left out of the earlier analysis of 500 to 650 of the donors. Cytomegalovirus status was reported to be diagnosed by the classifier with high specificity and sensitivity in both the original and validation cohorts. Some IMGT-functional V segments, including TRBV6-2 and TRBV6-3, could not be told apart with the 87-base-pair reads, so those segments were excluded. Compared with the roughly 670-donor mean, donors in an Asian-associated ancestry cluster had fewer N-insertions in productive TCRs, according to a later genetic analysis. Presence/absence analyses assumed roughly uniform sequencing depth across donors, an assumption that may not hold. Most CMV-associated TCR beta chains appeared to be HLA-restricted in a later analysis, and the HLA associations seemed to be driven largely by CMV exposure. Strong co-occurrence of HLA alleles, especially DR and DQ, made assigning TCR associations to individual alleles difficult. A total of around 150 TCR beta chains were listed by the study as associated with cytomegalovirus. Most TCR sequences were seen in very few donors, while some public TCRs were found in many individuals. Correlated functional status among segregating V segments might be attributable to linkage disequilibrium, but an unknown experimental factor could not be ruled out. The only immune exposure information available for the cohort was CMV serostatus. Three of the identified cytomegalovirus-associated TCR beta chains were confirmed in vitro to be specific for cytomegalovirus antigens. A cluster of highly shared sequence variants was judged likely to be a technical artifact of the sequencing pipeline. The cohort was sequenced for TCR beta chains only, and without alpha or paired-chain data the features that could be detected were limited. Several of the top co-occurrence clusters appeared to be linked to parvovirus B19, influenza, CMV and Epstein-Barr virus, according to a later analysis. In an earlier analysis of 500 to 650 of the donors, most TCR beta V segments appeared in productive rearrangements about 87% or about 30% of the time, broadly matching IMGT annotations. A later analysis associated around 16,000 TCR beta sequences with specific HLA alleles at a false discovery rate of 0.05. A later analysis found that TCR association rates varied across HLA loci, with DRB1 alleles showing the most associated TCRs and HLA-C alleles the fewest. In a later genetic analysis, a missense DCLRE1C variant was associated with V-gene and J-gene trimming of TCR beta chains, and the association was replicated in an independent cohort. According to the authors, the approach could potentially be generalized to other disease states and immunological phenotypes. Because some donors lacked HLA typing at each locus, the association tests relied only on the typed subset.

The sample was PBMCs. This sequence originates from a middle-aged woman in good health and CMV-seronegative. The chain links TRBV6-5 with TRBJ1-4, with 7 central nucleotides matching TRBD1. The sequenced DNA: TGTGCCAGCAGTCCCGGGACAGACAATGAAAAACTGTTTTTT. Its protein reads: CASSPGTDNEKLFF.